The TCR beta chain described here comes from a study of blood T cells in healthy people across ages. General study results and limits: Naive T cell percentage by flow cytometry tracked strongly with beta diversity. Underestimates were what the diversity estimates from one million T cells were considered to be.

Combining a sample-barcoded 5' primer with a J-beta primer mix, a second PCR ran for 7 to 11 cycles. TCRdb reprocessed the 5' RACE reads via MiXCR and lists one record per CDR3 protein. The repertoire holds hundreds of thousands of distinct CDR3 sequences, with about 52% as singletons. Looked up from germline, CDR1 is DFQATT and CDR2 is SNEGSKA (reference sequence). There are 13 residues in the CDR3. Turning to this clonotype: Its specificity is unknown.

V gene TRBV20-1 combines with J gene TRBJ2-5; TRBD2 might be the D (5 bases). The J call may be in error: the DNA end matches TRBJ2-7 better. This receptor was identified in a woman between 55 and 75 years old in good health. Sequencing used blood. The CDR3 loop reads CSGRRLAGYEQYF. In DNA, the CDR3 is TGCAGTGGCCGACGGCTAGCAGGTTACGAGCAGTACTTC.